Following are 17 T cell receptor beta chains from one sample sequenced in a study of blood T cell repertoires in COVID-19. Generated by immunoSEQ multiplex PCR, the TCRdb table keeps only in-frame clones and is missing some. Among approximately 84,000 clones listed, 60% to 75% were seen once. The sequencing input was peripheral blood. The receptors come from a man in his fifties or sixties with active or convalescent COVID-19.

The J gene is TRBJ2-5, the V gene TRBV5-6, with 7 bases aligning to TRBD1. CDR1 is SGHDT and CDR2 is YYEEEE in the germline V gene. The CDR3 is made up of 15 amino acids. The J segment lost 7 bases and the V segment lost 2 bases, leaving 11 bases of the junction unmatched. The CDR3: CASSFRQGQKGTQYF. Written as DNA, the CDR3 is TGTGCCAGCAGCTTCCGACAGGGCCAAAAAGGGACCCAGTACTTC.

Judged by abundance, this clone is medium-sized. The chain's CDR3 is CAISEQPAGIGQPQHF. Here the CDR3 DNA reads TGTGCCATCAGTGAGCAACCTGCGGGGATCGGGCAGCCCCAGCATTTT. The chain combines TRBV10-3 with TRBJ1-5; D gene uncertain. Germline lookup yields CDR1 ENHRY and CDR2 SYGVKD. Trimming shortened V by 2 bases and J by 7 bases, and 18 bases separated the two germline ends. This CDR3 comprises 16 residues.

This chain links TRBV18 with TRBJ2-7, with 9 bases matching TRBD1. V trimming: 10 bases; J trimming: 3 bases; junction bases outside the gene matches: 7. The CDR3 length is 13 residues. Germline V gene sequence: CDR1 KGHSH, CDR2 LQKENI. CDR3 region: CATDRGDGYEQYF. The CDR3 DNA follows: TGTGCCACGGACAGGGGAGACGGCTACGAGCAGTACTTC.

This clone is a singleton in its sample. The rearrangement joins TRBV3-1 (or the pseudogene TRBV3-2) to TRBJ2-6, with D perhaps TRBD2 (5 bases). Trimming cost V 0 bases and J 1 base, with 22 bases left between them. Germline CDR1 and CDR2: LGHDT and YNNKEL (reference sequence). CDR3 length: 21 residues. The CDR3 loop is CASSQDPGLAPTPSGANVLTF. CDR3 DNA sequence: TGTGCCAGCAGCCAAGATCCTGGGCTAGCCCCCACGCCATCTGGGGCCAACGTCCTGACTTTC.

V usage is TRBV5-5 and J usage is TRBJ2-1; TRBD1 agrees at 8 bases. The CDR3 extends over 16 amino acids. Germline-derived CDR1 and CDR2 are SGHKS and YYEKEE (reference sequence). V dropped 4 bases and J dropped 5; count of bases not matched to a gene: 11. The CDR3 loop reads CASSRIAGTGHNEQFF. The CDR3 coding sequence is TGTGCCAGCAGCCGTATAGCCGGGACAGGACACAATGAGCAGTTCTTC.

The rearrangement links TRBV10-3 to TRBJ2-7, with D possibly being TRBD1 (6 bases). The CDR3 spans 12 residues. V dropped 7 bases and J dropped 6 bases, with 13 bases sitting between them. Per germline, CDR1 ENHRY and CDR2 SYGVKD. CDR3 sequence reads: CAITSLGGEQYF. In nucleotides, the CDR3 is TGTGCCATCACCTCTTTAGGGGGCGAGCAGTACTTC.

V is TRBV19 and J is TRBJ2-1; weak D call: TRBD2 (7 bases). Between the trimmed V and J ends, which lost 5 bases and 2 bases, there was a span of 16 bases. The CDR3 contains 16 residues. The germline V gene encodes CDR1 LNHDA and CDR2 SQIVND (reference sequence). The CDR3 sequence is CASSPGRGLTYNEQFF. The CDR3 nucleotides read TGTGCCAGTAGTCCGGGGCGGGGGCTGACCTACAATGAGCAGTTCTTC. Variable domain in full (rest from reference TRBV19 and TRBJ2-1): DGGITQSPKYLFRKEGQNVTLSCEQNLNHDAMYWYRQDPGQGLRLIYYSQIVNDFQKGDIAEGYSVSREKKESFPLTVTSAQKNPTAFYLCASSPGRGLTYNEQFFGPGTRLTVL.

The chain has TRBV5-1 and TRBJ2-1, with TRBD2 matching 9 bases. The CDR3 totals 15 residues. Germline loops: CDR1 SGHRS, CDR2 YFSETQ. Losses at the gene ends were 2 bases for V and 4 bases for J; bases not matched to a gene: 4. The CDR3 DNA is TGCGCCAGCAGCTTAGCGGGGGGAGGGTACAATGAGCAGTTCTTC. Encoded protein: CASSLAGGGYNEQFF.

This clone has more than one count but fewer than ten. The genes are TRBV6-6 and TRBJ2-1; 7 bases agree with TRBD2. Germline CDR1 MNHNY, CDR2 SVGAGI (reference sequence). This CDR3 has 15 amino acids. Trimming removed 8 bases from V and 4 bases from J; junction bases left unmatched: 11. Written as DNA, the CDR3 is TGTGCCAGCGTCGACGGGGCTAGCGGTTACAATGAGCAGTTCTTC. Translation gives CASVDGASGYNEQFF.

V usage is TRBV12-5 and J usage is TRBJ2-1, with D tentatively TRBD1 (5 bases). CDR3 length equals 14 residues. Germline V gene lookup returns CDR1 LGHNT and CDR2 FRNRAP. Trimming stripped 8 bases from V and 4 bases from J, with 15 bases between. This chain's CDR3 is CASTGFGRYNEQFF. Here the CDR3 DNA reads TGTGCTAGTACAGGTTTCGGAAGGTACAATGAGCAGTTCTTC.

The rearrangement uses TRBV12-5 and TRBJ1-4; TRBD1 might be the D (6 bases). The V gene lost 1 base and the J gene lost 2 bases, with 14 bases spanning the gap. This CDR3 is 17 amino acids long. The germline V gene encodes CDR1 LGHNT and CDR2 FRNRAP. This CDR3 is CASGLDRQVTTNEKLFF. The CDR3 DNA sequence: TGTGCTAGTGGTTTGGACCGACAGGTTACGACTAATGAAAAACTGTTTTTT.

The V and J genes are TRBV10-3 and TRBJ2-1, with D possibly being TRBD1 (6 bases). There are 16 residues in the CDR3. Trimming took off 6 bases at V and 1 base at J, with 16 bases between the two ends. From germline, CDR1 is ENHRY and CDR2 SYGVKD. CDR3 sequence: CAIRGADDGSYNEQFF. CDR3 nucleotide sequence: TGTGCCATCAGGGGGGCGGACGATGGGTCCTACAATGAGCAGTTCTTC.

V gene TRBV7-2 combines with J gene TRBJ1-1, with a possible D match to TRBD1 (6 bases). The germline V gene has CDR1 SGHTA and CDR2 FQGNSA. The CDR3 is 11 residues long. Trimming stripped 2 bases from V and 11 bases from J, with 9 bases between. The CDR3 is CASSLTGRAFF. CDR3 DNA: TGTGCCAGCAGCTTAACAGGGCGGGCTTTCTTT.

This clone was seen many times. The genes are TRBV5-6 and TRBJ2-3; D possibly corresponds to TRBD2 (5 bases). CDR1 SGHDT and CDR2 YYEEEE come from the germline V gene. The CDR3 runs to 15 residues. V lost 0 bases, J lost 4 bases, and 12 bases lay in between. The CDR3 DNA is TGTGCCAGCAGCTTGGTGGGCGGGCGGCCAGATACGCAGTATTTT. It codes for CASSLVGGRPDTQYF.

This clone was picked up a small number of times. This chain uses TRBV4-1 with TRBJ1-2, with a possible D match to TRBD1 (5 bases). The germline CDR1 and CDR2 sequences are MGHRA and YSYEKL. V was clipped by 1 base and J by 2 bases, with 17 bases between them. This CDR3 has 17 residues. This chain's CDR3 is CASSQGARPGGNYGYTF. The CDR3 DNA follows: TGCGCCAGCAGCCAAGGGGCTCGGCCCGGGGGGAACTATGGCTACACCTTC.

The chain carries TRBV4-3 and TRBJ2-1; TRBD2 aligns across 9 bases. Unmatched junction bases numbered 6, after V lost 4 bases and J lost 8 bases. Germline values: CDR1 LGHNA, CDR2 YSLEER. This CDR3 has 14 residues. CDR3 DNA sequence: TGCGCCAGCAGCCCTGGAAGCGGGGGGTATGAGCAGTTCTTC. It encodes CASSPGSGGYEQFF.

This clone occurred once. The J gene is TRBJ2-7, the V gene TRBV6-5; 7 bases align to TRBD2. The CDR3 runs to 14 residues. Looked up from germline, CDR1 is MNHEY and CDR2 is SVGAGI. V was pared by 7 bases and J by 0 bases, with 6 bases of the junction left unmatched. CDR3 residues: CASKVGGSSYEQYF. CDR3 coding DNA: TGTGCCAGCAAAGTCGGGGGGAGCTCCTACGAGCAGTACTTC.